Below, one T cell receptor (beta chain) is given with its context. Its antigen is not yet known. No base quality values were provided; no much bigger clone lies one nucleotide off. At diagnosis, tumor, uninvolved tumor-adjacent lung and peripheral blood were collected and then preserved as a mix of FFPE and fresh-frozen material. For TCR repertoire profiling, blood samples were analyzed as peripheral blood mononuclear cells. This entry belongs to a study of T cells in localized non-small cell lung cancer (dated by TCRdb to about 2020). Looking at the study overall: Comparing tumors with uninvolved tumor-adjacent lungs, the study looked at the T cell repertoires of 220 or so patients with early-stage NSCLC. The cohort comprised some 220 treatment-naïve NSCLC patients with resected, localized lung tumors. NSCLC patients had a mean age of approximately 66 years, and more than 120 were male and nearly 110 female.

Beyond this particular receptor, the publication reports: Longer overall survival was associated with higher blood T cell density, whereas shorter survival was associated with higher adjacent-lung clonality. Because multi-region sequencing of the tumors was not done, intratumor heterogeneity could not be ruled out. Uninvolved tumor-adjacent lung showed the highest T cell clonality, higher than tumor, which suggests more focused antigenic responses in the uninvolved tumor-adjacent lung. A median of around 57 of the top 100 tumor clones turned up in the paired uninvolved adjacent lung, and under 30 of those clones also ranked among the top 100 of that same adjacent lung. Since the design was exploratory, TCR variables were selected using unadjusted p-values with no false-discovery rate correction.

Trimming removed 1 base from V and 5 bases from J, leaving 11 bases between the germline ends. The germline V gene encodes CDR1 SEHNR and CDR2 FQNEAQ (reference sequence). Taken from cysteine to phenylalanine, the CDR3 has 15 residues. This entry keeps only the CDR3 DNA: 45 bases, framed from base 1. TCR beta CDR3 regions were sequenced from DNA using the immunoSEQ Assay. Per the original workflow: To compute T cell density, TCR beta template counts were normalized to usable DNA, which was estimated by amplifying housekeeping genes. Richness was estimated using the preseqR package, with extrapolation to 400,000 templates for PBMC samples and to 120,000 templates for tissue samples. Clonality was defined as one minus Pielou's evenness. Differential abundance testing on productive amino-acid clonotypes, with a minimum total count of 5 and an alpha of 0.1, was used to identify tissue-enriched TCRs. Repertoire overlap between compartments was quantified with the Jaccard Index and Morisita Overlap Index. GLIPH grouped TCR beta CDR3s together with public tetramer-defined viral CDR3s, and a viral motif had to include at least three viral sequences and also show V-gene enrichment. This immuneACCESS table, as held by TCRdb, lists in-frame sequences with V and J called but not all clones. Of the missing ones, under half trace to an unresolved V gene in checked studies; the others have no known cause. V and J calls and clone size follow that table, whereas D and trimming were derived from the DNA. A total of 23,000 or so clones appear in this sample, around 87% of them only once. The ten largest clonotypes hold around 6.1% of the sample.

The chain uses TRBV7-9 and TRBJ2-2, with the D gene too uncertain to name. This clonotype was sampled from a male donor aged 60 or over with stage II squamous cell lung carcinoma. This specimen consisted of peripheral blood, obtained before any cancer treatment. The bases are TGTGCCAGCAGCTTAGTCGACTGGAATACCGGGGAGCTGTTTTTT. Translated, this is CASSLVDWNTGELFF.